The 25 T cell receptor beta chains listed next were all sequenced from one sample in a study of shared clonotypes between healthy human individuals. The repertoire was sequenced with immunoSEQ multiplex PCR; TCRdb's copy has only in-frame clones and lacks some. Of 100,000 or so clones detected, roughly two thirds appear once; the ten largest clones hold roughly 24%. The specimen was memory CD8+ T cells sorted from blood. Noted subset: CD45RO+ cells pooled with CCR7-negative TemRA cells. These receptors were obtained from a woman aged 25 to 39 in good health.

A single count supports this clone. Given a far larger clone just one base away, this is likely a sequencing read error. The same CDR3 is also encoded by other DNA sequences in this sample. The chain uses TRBV6-5 and TRBJ1-2; 8 bases line up with TRBD1. Germline CDR1 is MNHEY and CDR2 is SVGAGI. CDR3 length: 14 amino acids. The CDR3 coding sequence is TGTGCTAGCAACGGACAGGGAGGAGGCTATGGCTACACCTTC. Its protein product is CASNGQGGGYGYTF.

This chain connects TRBV5-1 to TRBJ2-1; 9 bases fit TRBD2. Trimming at V came to 2 bases and at J to 6 bases, leaving 3 bases not matched to a gene. This CDR3 is built from 14 residues. Germline-derived CDR1 and CDR2 are SGHRS and YFSETQ. Here the CDR3 DNA reads TGCGCCAGCAGCTTCTTAGCGGGAGCCAATGAGCAGTTCTTC. This encodes CASSFLAGANEQFF. Full variable domain (rest looked up from reference TRBV5-1 and TRBJ2-1): KAGVTQTPRYLIKTRGQQVTLSCSPISGHRSVSWYQQTPGQGLQFLFEYFSETQRNKGNFPGRFSGRQFSNSRSEMNVSTLELGDSALYLCASSFLAGANEQFFGPGTRLTVL.

The chain links TRBV10-3 to TRBJ2-1, with 10 bases aligning to TRBD2. This CDR3 comprises 17 residues. Germline trimming cut 4 bases from V and 3 bases from J; bases unmatched to any gene: 9. CDR1 is ENHRY, CDR2 SYGVKD, per germline. CDR3 DNA sequence: TGTGCCATCAGTGCATCCAGCGGGAGGGCCCGCTACAATGAGCAGTTCTTC. This codes for CAISASSGRARYNEQFF.

This clone has ten or more counts. V is TRBV27 and J is TRBJ2-6; D call uncertain. The germline gives CDR1 MNHEY, CDR2 SMNVEV (reference sequence). CDR3 length: 17 amino acids. V was shortened by 0 bases and J by 0 bases, with 9 bases between the two germline ends. CDR3 in DNA: TGTGCCAGCAGTTTATCGAGTTCAAGCTCTGGGGCCAACGTCCTGACTTTC. Protein sequence: CASSLSSSSSGANVLTF.

The chain is built from TRBV7-9 and TRBJ2-7, with a possible D match to TRBD1 (5 bases). The CDR3 covers 11 residues. The V and J ends lost 3 bases and 6 bases respectively, with 6 bases between them. CDR1 is SEHNR, CDR2 FQNEAQ, per germline (reference sequence). CDR3 bases: TGTGCCAGCAGCTTTGGGGCCGAGCAGTACTTC. It specifies CASSFGAEQYF.

This clone has a handful of counts. The chain carries TRBV29-1 and TRBJ2-1, with 8 bases identical to TRBD1. CDR1 and CDR2 (germline): SQVTM, ANQGSEA. V shed 0 bases, J shed 7 bases, and the junction held 14 bases outside the gene matches. This CDR3 has 17 amino acids. CDR3 in DNA: TGCAGCGTTGAAGATCCGTACAACAGGGGGTCCTTTAATGAGCAGTTCTTC. Translation: CSVEDPYNRGSFNEQFF.

The chain has TRBV15 and TRBJ1-5; 7 bases fit TRBD1. CDR1 LNHNV and CDR2 YYDKDF come from the germline V gene (reference sequence). The length of the CDR3 is 16 residues. V was clipped by 4 bases and J by 2 bases; unmatched bases: 8. Here the CDR3 DNA reads TGTGCCACCAGCAAGATGACAGGGAACGGCAATCAGCCCCAGCATTTT. Translating it yields CATSKMTGNGNQPQHF.

CDR3 coding DNA: TGTGCCAGCAGCCCCGGTCCCAGCTCCTACGAGCAGTACTTC. Translated: CASSPGPSSYEQYF. V is TRBV11-1 and J is TRBJ2-7; D gene unclear. Germline CDR1 SGHAT, CDR2 FQDESV (reference sequence). CDR3 length: 14 amino acids. V lost 5 bases and J lost 0, with 11 bases in between.

This chain connects TRBV7-8 to TRBJ2-3; 7 bases fit TRBD1. The V gene's germline CDR1 is SGHVS and CDR2 FQNEAQ. The CDR3 totals 16 residues. V shed 4 bases, J shed 0 bases, and the junction held 7 bases outside the gene matches. The chain's CDR3 is CASSSLGGGSTDTQYF. The CDR3 DNA sequence: TGTGCCAGCAGCTCACTAGGGGGCGGGAGCACAGATACGCAGTATTTT.

The rearrangement uses TRBV27 and TRBJ2-3; D might be TRBD1 (5 bases). Germline V gene lookup returns CDR1 MNHEY and CDR2 SMNVEV (reference sequence). V shed 2 bases and J shed 4 bases, with 10 bases lying between them. CDR3 length: 14 amino acids. The CDR3: CASSLTGFSDTQYF. In DNA form, the CDR3 reads TGTGCCAGCAGTTTAACAGGATTCTCAGATACGCAGTATTTT.

This clone was seen at least ten times. This sequence joins TRBV19 and TRBJ2-1; maybe TRBD2 (6 bases). This CDR3 region has 15 residues. The V and J ends lost 5 bases and 3 bases respectively, with 14 bases between them. Per germline, CDR1 LNHDA and CDR2 SQIVND (reference sequence). CDR3 bases: TGTGCCAGTAGTTCCGGGACTTACGACTACAATGAGCAGTTCTTC. As protein: CASSSGTYDYNEQFF.

Remarks on this clone: Other nucleotide sequences in the sample specify the same CDR3. The chain combines TRBV10-3 with TRBJ1-1, with a tentative D call TRBD1 (6 bases). The CDR3 extends over 13 amino acids. V was cut by 6 bases and J by 4 bases, with 12 bases left in between. Germline V lookup: CDR1 ENHRY, CDR2 SYGVKD. The CDR3 nucleotides read TGTGCCATCAGGACAGGTGTAGGCACTGAAGCTTTCTTT. Its protein product is CAIRTGVGTEAFF.

As to this clone: This sample also contains other DNA sequences that code for the same CDR3. The V call is TRBV6-5, the J call TRBJ2-7; 7 bases fit TRBD2. This CDR3 region has 16 residues. V lost 0 bases, J lost 0 bases, and 5 bases stayed unmatched. The germline gives CDR1 MNHEY, CDR2 SVGAGI. The CDR3 spells CASSYSGGSSSYEQYF. For the CDR3, the DNA is TGTGCCAGCAGTTACTCGGGGGGGAGTAGCTCCTACGAGCAGTACTTC.

This clone showed up just a few times. The CDR3 spells CASSKSGTGAGNTIYF. CDR3 DNA sequence: TGTGCCAGCAGCAAATCCGGGACAGGGGCTGGAAACACCATATATTTT. V and J are TRBV7-9 and TRBJ1-3, with TRBD1 identical over 10 bases. Per germline, CDR1 SEHNR and CDR2 FQNEAQ (reference sequence). CDR3 length equals 16 residues. J lost 2 bases, V lost 5 bases, and 6 bases had no gene match.

The V and J genes are TRBV25-1 and TRBJ2-3; D may be TRBD2 (6 bases). Trimming shortened V by 6 bases and J by 5 bases, and 27 bases separated the two germline ends. The CDR3 spans 18 residues. Germline V gene data show CDR1 as MGHDK and CDR2 as SYGVNS. The CDR3 sequence: CASSNTTATTREVDTQYF. The CDR3 DNA reads TGTGCCAGCAGCAACACAACAGCGACTACCAGGGAGGTAGATACGCAGTATTTT. Variable domain in full (rest from reference TRBV25-1 and TRBJ2-3): EADIYQTPRYLVIGTGKKITLECSQTMGHDKMYWYQQDPGMELHLIHYSYGVNSTEKGDLSSESTVSRIRTEHFPLTLESARPSHTSQYLCASSNTTATTREVDTQYFGPGTRLTVL.

This chain joins TRBV2 and TRBJ2-7; D unclear. The CDR3 covers 14 residues. Trimming left V 3 bases short and J 1 base short, with 10 bases between. Germline CDR1 SNHLY, CDR2 FYNNEI. The CDR3 nucleotides read TGTGCCAGCAGTGACGTTCGGAGTTCCTACGAGCAGTACTTC. It yields the protein CASSDVRSSYEQYF.

Ten or more counts support this clone. Other nucleotide sequences in the sample specify the same CDR3. The chain is built from TRBV6-1 and TRBJ1-4; 7 bases fit TRBD1. V lost 0 bases to trimming and J lost 7 bases; unmatched junction nucleotides: 5. This CDR3 comprises 15 residues. Germline V gene data show CDR1 as MNHNS and CDR2 as SASEGT. This CDR3 reads CASSEASGGGEKLFF. In DNA, the CDR3 is TGTGCCAGCAGTGAAGCGTCAGGGGGAGGTGAAAAACTGTTTTTT.

The chain employs TRBV19 and TRBJ2-7; 9 positions match TRBD1. The V gene's germline CDR1 is LNHDA and CDR2 SQIVND (reference sequence). The CDR3 has 15 amino acids. J was trimmed by 7 bases and V by 3 bases; bases with no gene match: 10. CDR3 loop: CASSISQGAIGEQYF. As DNA, the CDR3 is TGTGCCAGTAGTATTTCACAGGGGGCAATCGGGGAGCAGTACTTC.

This rearrangement joins TRBV19 to TRBJ2-1; D is ambiguous. V lost 4 bases to trimming and J lost 7 bases, with 17 bases between them. The CDR3 length is 15 residues. Germline V gene data show CDR1 as LNHDA and CDR2 as SQIVND (reference sequence). CDR3 DNA sequence: TGTGCCAGTAGTAACTCGGAGTATCACTCAAATGAGCAGTTCTTC. This encodes CASSNSEYHSNEQFF.

In its sample, this clone was seen many times. This chain uses TRBV27 with TRBJ1-4; TRBD1 aligns across 7 bases. V lost 6 bases and J lost 5; bases outside the gene matches: 12. Germline values: CDR1 MNHEY, CDR2 SMNVEV (reference sequence). CDR3 length equals 16 residues. This CDR3 is CASSILRDRRNEKLFF. The CDR3 DNA is TGTGCCAGCAGCATACTCCGGGACAGACGGAATGAAAAACTGTTTTTT. The variable domain in full, completed from reference TRBV27 and TRBJ1-4, reads EAQVTQNPRYLITVTGKKLTVTCSQNMNHEYMSWYRQDPGLGLRQIYYSMNVEVTDKGDVPEGYKVSRKEKRNFPLILESPSPNQTSLYFCASSILRDRRNEKLFFGSGTQLSVL.

The chain is built from TRBV4-2 and TRBJ2-2; TRBD2 matches at 7 bases. The CDR3 loop spans 16 amino acids. CDR1 LGHNA and CDR2 YNFKEQ come from the germline V gene. Losses at the gene ends were 4 bases for V and 0 bases for J; bases not matched to a gene: 5. Written as DNA, the CDR3 is TGTGCCAGCAGCCCAGAGCGGGACCCGAACACCGGGGAGCTGTTTTTT. This sequence encodes CASSPERDPNTGELFF.

J is TRBJ2-2 and V is TRBV6-7; D is unclear. TRBV6-7 is labeled an ORF, and its function is uncertain. CDR3 length equals 19 residues. Trimming removed 0 bases from V and 1 base from J, with 18 bases in between. The CDR3 protein is CASSYSSRPLRLNTGELFF. DNA of the CDR3: TGTGCCAGCAGTTACTCGAGTCGCCCCCTTAGGTTGAACACCGGGGAGCTGTTTTTT.

V is TRBV2 and J is TRBJ2-7, with D possibly called TRBD1 or TRBD2 (5 bases each). This CDR3 has 13 residues. V was pared by 7 bases and J by 1 base, with 11 bases between. CDR1 is SNHLY, CDR2 FYNNEI, per germline. The CDR3 protein is CASKGTDSYEQYF. The CDR3 DNA reads TGTGCCAGCAAAGGGACGGATTCCTACGAGCAGTACTTC.

This clone is a singleton in its sample. The genes are TRBV5-4 and TRBJ1-1; D remains ambiguous. Germline-derived CDR1 and CDR2 are SGHNT and YYREEE (reference sequence). Trimming took off 2 bases at V and 5 bases at J, with 7 bases between the two ends. The CDR3 is made up of 12 amino acids. Here the CDR3 DNA reads TGTGCCAGCAGCTTAGATTCGACTGAAGCTTTCTTT. Amino acids: CASSLDSTEAFF.

The chain is built from TRBV28 and TRBJ2-7; D gene ambiguous. V was trimmed by 7 bases and J by 2 bases, leaving 24 bases between them. The CDR3 loop spans 17 amino acids. Germline V gene sequence: CDR1 MDHEN, CDR2 SYDVKM. The CDR3 protein is CASIPLGVGLDPYEQYF. The DNA of the CDR3 is TGTGCCAGCATCCCCCTTGGAGTTGGGTTAGATCCCTACGAGCAGTACTTC.